This T cell receptor beta chain was recorded in a study of shared clonotypes between healthy human individuals. Terminally differentiated effector memory CD45RA+ cells were excluded from the naive CD8 cells, which were CD45RO-negative and positively selected for CCR7. V lost 0 bases, J lost 6 bases, and 13 bases lay in between. Germline V gene lookup returns CDR1 SGHDT and CDR2 YYEEEE. CDR3 length equals 15 residues. Replicate PCRs from sorted subsets contained around 200 ng DNA, which is around 29,000 T cell genomes. The method was immunoSEQ multiplex PCR; TCRdb's version includes in-frame clones alone and lacks a portion of them. The repertoire holds 660,000 or so clones, with 90% to 97% as singletons. This clone came up once. Its antigen is currently unknown. Whole-study results and caveats: Generation probabilities of non-shared clonotypes were lower (relative to those shared by all four donors).

Specimen: naive CD8+ T cells sorted from blood. The TCR was taken from a woman aged 25-40 years in good health. The rearrangement joins TRBV5-6 to TRBJ2-1; D assignment may be TRBD1 or TRBD2 (6 bases each). DNA for the CDR3: TGTGCCAGCAGCTTGGCGCCAGGGGAGGCCAATGAGCAGTTCTTC. Translated, it gives CASSLAPGEANEQFF.